The T cell receptor beta chain under discussion was sequenced for a study of response to subunit inactivated influenza vaccine (dated by TCRdb to about 2018). Study-wide context: Deep quantitative profiling of the T cell receptor repertoire was used in the study to follow responses to a trivalent subunit inactivated influenza vaccine.

About this clonotype: Its antigen has not been determined. No base quality information exists; no much larger clone differs at one position.

The library was obtained by RT-PCR. Instrument used: Illumina HiSeq 2500. In-frame beta chains were kept once TCRdb had trimmed the public reads at Q25 with fastp and called clones with MiXCR. Every CDR3 protein is listed once, alongside the most common genes and DNA of its rows. The sample has about 520,000 distinct CDR3 sequences on record, approximately 11% of them singletons. The ten largest clones take up 9.5% to 15% of the sample. Findings and caveats that apply to the study as a whole: The authors proposed that each seasonal influenza vaccination may bring in only a limited number of new T cells.

V is cut by 3 bases and J by 1 base, and the space between the germline ends is 20 bases. Based on the germline V gene, the CDR1 and CDR2 sequences are SGDLS and YYNGEE. Including cysteine and phenylalanine, the CDR3 has 17 amino acids. This entry keeps only the CDR3 DNA: 51 bases, framed from base 1. The time point label corresponds to: around 42 days after influenza vaccine administration. Sequenced here: PBMCs from blood, sampled 35 to 45 days after vaccination. The TCR was taken from a man aged 45-65 years who received an inactivated influenza vaccine. Donor details come from another sample of the same person, matched by shared clones. The receptor chain draws on TRBV9 and TRBJ2-7; the D segment could be TRBD1, given 6 matching bases. The CDR3 is CASSAEDIWTESYEQYF. The nucleotide sequence is given as TGTGCCAGCAGCGCGGAAGATATTTGGACAGAGTCCTACGAGCAGTACTTC.